This T cell receptor (beta chain) derives from a study of blood T cell repertoires in COVID-19. About the study: Material from acute and convalescent COVID-19 was sourced from the United States, Italy and Spain. The analysed material was cDNA or gDNA that came from T cells, B-cell-depleted T cells, or PBMCs.

This CDR3 spans 15 amino acids. CDR1 SGHTA and CDR2 FQGNSA come from the germline V gene. The J segment lost 3 bases and the V segment lost 4 bases, leaving 7 bases of the junction unmatched. In the study's own analysis: It was from reference gene primer amplification that nucleated cell counts were estimated. The repertoire was sequenced with immunoSEQ multiplex PCR; TCRdb's copy has only in-frame clones and lacks some. The DNA gave D and trimming, while V, J and clone size come from that table. The table has under 250,000 clones, 80% seen once. This receptor was taken from a human donor in a cohort sampled during active COVID-19. The chain couples TRBV7-2 to TRBJ2-7, with 9 bases that match TRBD2. Source material: peripheral blood. DNA for the CDR3: TGTGCCAGCAGCTCTACGACTAGCGGCTTCTACGAGCAGTACTTC. It codes for CASSSTTSGFYEQYF.